These 2 T cell receptor beta chains were sequenced from one sample in a study of T cell changes during pregnancy in multiple sclerosis. The table came from immunoSEQ multiplex PCR; TCRdb's copy has only in-frame clones and leaves some out. The table records more than 15,000 clones, over 70% of them present only once. Sequencing used CD8+ T cells from peripheral blood mononuclear cells, obtained in the third trimester of pregnancy. The source is a female donor in good health, enrolled as a control in a pregnancy study.

This rearrangement joins TRBV19 to TRBJ2-7, with 7 bases matching TRBD2. Germline V gene lookup returns CDR1 LNHDA and CDR2 SQIVND (reference sequence). V gave up 5 bases and J gave up 3 bases; unmatched junction bases: 4. CDR3 size: 13 residues. The CDR3 sequence is CASSGGTNYEQYF. CDR3 nucleotides: TGTGCCAGTAGTGGCGGGACTAACTACGAGCAGTACTTC.

The CDR3, as DNA: TGTGCCAGCAGCTTAGATGCTAGCGGGAGGGCCACGCAGTATTTT. Protein product: CASSLDASGRATQYF. The V gene is TRBV13, the J gene TRBJ2-3; 12 nucleotides line up with TRBD2. Germline CDR1 PRHDT, CDR2 FYEKMQ (reference sequence). The CDR3 loop spans 15 amino acids. V lost 1 base to trimming and J lost 9 bases; unmatched junction nucleotides: 5.